Sequencing of this T cell receptor beta chain was carried out in a study of cytomegalovirus exposure and HLA in healthy donors. The PCR ran on 60 Vbeta and 13 Jbeta primers. Under the authors' procedure: Counted up in a later analysis, unique TCR beta chains came to 65 million to 100 million, with around 10 million shared. Sequencing used immunoSEQ multiplex PCR; TCRdb keeps in-frame clones, though not all of them. Clone size and V and J calls were adopted from that table, with D and trimming inferred from the DNA. The profile shows about 130,000 clones, roughly 82% of them singletons. Remarks on this clone: The antigen is undetermined.

Broader study findings: An analysis done earlier found most TCR beta V segments productive about 87% or about 30% of the time. Sequencing depth roughly uniform across donors was assumed in presence/absence analyses. While the bulk of TCR sequences proved rare, some public TCRs turned up in many donors.

Germline V lookup: CDR1 SGHNT, CDR2 YYREEE (reference sequence). The V segment lost 1 base and the J segment 8 bases; nucleotides outside the gene matches: 6. This CDR3 is built from 16 residues. The sequencing sample was made of PBMCs. This rearrangement joins TRBV5-4 to TRBJ2-1; 13 nucleotides match TRBD2. The clonotype comes from a male donor in good health and CMV-seropositive. The CDR3: CASSLYTSGRGDEQFF. The CDR3, as DNA: TGTGCCAGCAGCTTGTATACTAGCGGGAGGGGCGATGAGCAGTTCTTC.